This T cell receptor (beta chain) was observed in a study of T cell responses to AZD1222 COVID-19 vaccine. Germline V gene sequence: CDR1 LNHDA, CDR2 SQIVND (reference sequence). This CDR3 has 16 residues. The V and J ends lost 4 bases and 4 bases respectively, with 17 bases between them. TCRdb keeps only in-frame clones here, not all; method: immunoSEQ multiplex PCR. The sample carries some 170,000 clones, just over 90% recorded once. Study-level findings and limits: No repertoire was sampled before or during the peak T cell response, only after it. Clonal diversity may have been underestimated in mostly white British donors. Spike regions recognized by vaccine-associated CD4 TCRs spanned the protein, led by 160-218 and 743-854.

Notes on this clone: Its antigen is currently unknown.

The chain carries TRBV19 and TRBJ1-3; D is possibly TRBD1 (6 bases). The TCR was taken from an adult in good health. This sample comprised peripheral blood, obtained on day 0 of AZD1222 vaccination. The CDR3 sequence is CASSTYWGLKGNTIYF. For the CDR3, the DNA is TGTGCCAGTAGTACCTACTGGGGGCTGAAAGGAAACACCATATATTTT.